Following are 27 T cell receptor beta chains from one sample sequenced in a study of CD8 T cells in Susac syndrome. Random hexamers were used to reverse transcribe about 0.45 to 1 ug of RNA. TCRdb reanalysed the immunoSEQ multiplex PCR reads using MiXCR and keeps one entry per CDR3 protein. The top ten clones hold about 0.094% of a sample with 150,000 to 200,000 distinct CDR3 sequences, roughly 95% of them seen once. The specimen sequenced was CD4+ T cells from PBMCs. The origin of the receptors is a human donor with multiple sclerosis.

The chain carries TRBV20-1 and TRBJ2-5; 12 nucleotides align to TRBD2. The CDR3 length is 17 residues. The germline V gene encodes CDR1 DFQATT and CDR2 SNEGSKA (reference sequence). J was trimmed by 4 bases and V by 0 bases; bases with no gene match: 9. The CDR3 region has the DNA TGCAGTGCTAGAGAACCTAGCGGGAGGGCCGGGGCAGAGACCCAGTACTTC. It encodes CSAREPSGRAGAETQYF.

This clonotype came up once. The chain has TRBV3-1 and TRBJ2-7; D remains unclear. V lost 1 base and J lost 3, with 7 bases in between. CDR1 is LGHDT, CDR2 YNNKEL, per germline (reference sequence). The CDR3 totals 13 residues. The CDR3 here is CASSQGAFYEQYF. Here the CDR3 DNA reads TGTGCCAGCAGCCAAGGGGCCTTCTACGAGCAGTACTTC.

The genes are TRBV5-1 and TRBJ2-5; D gene unclear. Germline-derived CDR1 and CDR2 are SGHRS and YFSETQ. The CDR3 sequence is 14 residues long. The V end was cut by 4 bases, the J end by 3 bases, with 13 bases between. The CDR3 loop is CASSVGPMEETQYF. The CDR3 DNA reads as TGCGCCAGCAGCGTCGGGCCCATGGAAGAGACCCAGTACTTC. The full variable domain, rest sourced from reference TRBV5-1 and TRBJ2-5, is KAGVTQTPRYLIKTRGQQVTLSCSPISGHRSVSWYQQTPGQGLQFLFEYFSETQRNKGNFPGRFSGRQFSNSRSEMNVSTLELGDSALYLCASSVGPMEETQYFGPGTRLLVL.

The genes are TRBV6-2 or TRBV6-3 and TRBJ2-7, with unresolved D. Trimming removed 5 bases from V and 0 bases from J, with 8 bases in between. CDR3 length equals 13 residues. The germline V gene has CDR1 MNHEY and CDR2 SVGEGT. CDR3 DNA sequence: TGTGCCAGCAGTCTCCCGAGCTCCTACGAGCAGTACTTC. Translated: CASSLPSSYEQYF.

The rearrangement links TRBV29-1 to TRBJ1-1, with 7 bases identical to TRBD1. The V gene end was trimmed by 0 bases and the J gene end by 11 bases; junction bases not matched to a gene: 9. CDR3 length: 13 amino acids. The germline CDR1 and CDR2 sequences are SQVTM and ANQGSEA. CDR3 sequence: CSVEDQGGPRAFF. For the CDR3, the DNA is TGCAGCGTTGAAGATCAGGGGGGACCGCGGGCTTTCTTT.

This clonotype was seen a single time. The chain uses TRBV15 and TRBJ2-3, with TRBD2 identical over 12 bases. After removal of 6 bases from V and 3 bases from J, the junction contained 4 bases not matched to a gene. Germline values: CDR1 LNHNV, CDR2 YYDKDF (reference sequence). This CDR3 contains 15 residues. The CDR3: CATRGGTSGTDTQYF. In nucleotides, the CDR3 is TGTGCCACCAGGGGTGGGACTAGCGGGACAGATACGCAGTATTTT.

The chain couples TRBV7-2 to TRBJ1-1, with TRBD1 as a possible D gene (5 bases). The CDR3 covers 13 residues. The V gene lost 2 bases and the J gene lost 11 bases, with 15 bases spanning the gap. Germline CDR1 reads SGHTA; CDR2 reads FQGNSA. The DNA for the CDR3 is TGTGCCAGCAGCTTACAGATCCAGGGCGCCGCTTTCTTT. It is translated as CASSLQIQGAAFF. The complete variable domain, with remaining parts taken from reference TRBV7-2 and TRBJ1-1, reads GAGVSQSPSNKVTEKGKDVELRCDPISGHTALYWYRQSLGQGLEFLIYFQGNSAPDKSGLPSDRFSAERTGGSVSTLTIQRTQQEDSAVYLCASSLQIQGAAFFGQGTRLTVV.

This chain uses TRBV30 with TRBJ1-6; no clear D gene. The V gene's germline CDR1 is GTSNPN and CDR2 SVGIG (reference sequence). Trimming left V 3 bases short and J 7 bases short, with 7 bases between. This CDR3 spans 12 amino acids. The CDR3 coding sequence is TGTGCCTGGAGCACGGGGAATTCACCCCTCCACTTT. Its translation is CAWSTGNSPLHF.

This clonotype was detected a few times. This chain uses TRBV5-6 with TRBJ1-2; D is undetermined. The CDR3 has 12 residues. Germline V CDR1 and CDR2: SGHDT, YYEEEE. V was clipped by 0 bases and J by 8 bases, with 8 bases between them. The CDR3 reads CASSLAGFGYTF. CDR3 nucleotides: TGTGCCAGCAGCTTGGCGGGGTTCGGCTACACCTTC.

The gene calls are TRBV12-3 or TRBV12-4 and TRBJ1-1; tentative D call: TRBD1 (6 bases). The CDR3 covers 13 residues. V lost 8 bases to trimming and J lost 2 bases, with 12 bases between them. The CDR3 DNA reads TGTGCCAGCGGACAGTGGGGAAACACTGAAGCTTTCTTT. Protein sequence: CASGQWGNTEAFF.

The V and J genes are TRBV4-3 and TRBJ1-1; D is unclear. V was pared by 0 bases and J by 2 bases, with 10 bases between. CDR1 and CDR2 (germline): LGHNA, YSLEER. The CDR3 is made up of 15 amino acids. The CDR3, as DNA: TGCGCCAGCAGCCAAGAGTTCGCCGGAAACACTGAAGCTTTCTTT. Translating it yields CASSQEFAGNTEAFF.

V and J are TRBV14 and TRBJ2-3; D may be TRBD2 (5 bases). V lost 1 base to trimming and J lost 3 bases, with 11 bases between them. From germline, CDR1 is SGHDN and CDR2 FVKESK. There are 15 residues in the CDR3. The CDR3 DNA reads TGTGCCAGCAGCCAAGTGGGAGTTAGGACAGATACGCAGTATTTT. Translated, it gives CASSQVGVRTDTQYF.

The chain has TRBV7-9 and TRBJ2-1; the D gene is possibly TRBD1 (5 bases). V was cut by 4 bases and J by 0 bases, with 13 bases left in between. This CDR3 contains 16 residues. Germline V lookup: CDR1 SEHNR, CDR2 FQNEAQ (reference sequence). The CDR3 DNA reads as TGTGCCAGCAGCTCGTTTACAGGTAGCTCCTACAATGAGCAGTTCTTC. This encodes CASSSFTGSSYNEQFF.

The rearrangement links TRBV19 to TRBJ1-1; TRBD1 aligns across 7 bases. J was trimmed by 0 bases and V by 7 bases; bases with no gene match: 8. Germline CDR1 and CDR2: LNHDA and SQIVND (reference sequence). The CDR3 consists of 15 residues. The CDR3 bases are TGTGCCAGTACCACTCAGACAGGGTTGAACACTGAAGCTTTCTTT. The encoded protein is CASTTQTGLNTEAFF. The whole variable domain, remainder taken from reference TRBV19 and TRBJ1-1, is DGGITQSPKYLFRKEGQNVTLSCEQNLNHDAMYWYRQDPGQGLRLIYYSQIVNDFQKGDIAEGYSVSREKKESFPLTVTSAQKNPTAFYLCASTTQTGLNTEAFFGQGTRLTVV.

The chain uses TRBV6-2 or TRBV6-3 and TRBJ2-7; a weak D match, TRBD2 (7 bases). The ends were cut back, 0 bases at V and 0 bases at J, with 15 bases in the middle. Germline V gives CDR1 MNHEY, CDR2 SVGEGT. CDR3 length equals 17 residues. DNA of the CDR3: TGTGCCAGCAGTTACTCGAGTCGGGGGGCCAGCTCCTACGAGCAGTACTTC. Amino acids: CASSYSSRGASSYEQYF.

J is TRBJ1-4 and V is TRBV4-1; D gene unclear. Between the trimmed V and J ends, which lost 7 bases and 5 bases, there was a span of 17 bases. The CDR3 contains 15 residues. The germline V gene encodes CDR1 MGHRA and CDR2 YSYEKL. The CDR3 coding sequence is TGCGCCAGCAAATCCTTCAGAGCTGCCAATGAAAAACTGTTTTTT. It yields the protein CASKSFRAANEKLFF.

The genes are TRBV30 and TRBJ1-5, with D unresolved. Germline V gene lookup returns CDR1 GTSNPN and CDR2 SVGIG (reference sequence). V was cut by 1 base and J by 4 bases, with 11 bases left in between. The CDR3 is made up of 14 amino acids. CDR3 DNA sequence: TGTGCCTGGAGTGGTCGGGGATTGAATCAGCCCCAGCATTTT. This gives the protein CAWSGRGLNQPQHF.

The chain employs TRBV5-1 and TRBJ2-1; 8 bases map to TRBD1. Germline CDR1 and CDR2: SGHRS and YFSETQ. This CDR3 has 13 amino acids. The trim removed 4 bases at V and 9 bases at J, leaving 6 bases unmatched. The CDR3 DNA reads TGCGCCAGCAGCAACGGACAGGGAGGTGAGCAGTTCTTC. It codes for CASSNGQGGEQFF. The full variable domain, its missing parts supplied by reference TRBV5-1 and TRBJ2-1, is KAGVTQTPRYLIKTRGQQVTLSCSPISGHRSVSWYQQTPGQGLQFLFEYFSETQRNKGNFPGRFSGRQFSNSRSEMNVSTLELGDSALYLCASSNGQGGEQFFGPGTRLTVL.

This clonotype appeared once. This chain connects TRBV6-5 to TRBJ2-2; D is unresolved. Germline CDR1 reads MNHEY; CDR2 reads SVGAGI. The V end was cut by 2 bases, the J end by 3 bases, with 4 bases between. This CDR3 contains 13 residues. CDR3 protein: CASSYTYTGELFF. CDR3 in DNA: TGTGCCAGCAGTTACACCTACACCGGGGAGCTGTTTTTT.

V gene TRBV20-1 combines with J gene TRBJ2-1, with TRBD1 matching 10 bases. The germline V gene has CDR1 DFQATT and CDR2 SNEGSKA (reference sequence). The CDR3 covers 17 residues. J was trimmed by 6 bases and V by 0 bases; bases with no gene match: 11. The CDR3 sequence: CSARDRGRTGGFNEQFF. CDR3 nucleotide sequence: TGCAGTGCTAGAGATAGAGGCAGGACAGGGGGATTCAATGAGCAGTTCTTC.

This clonotype was counted between two and nine times. This chain connects TRBV4-2 to TRBJ2-7; tentative D call: TRBD2 (6 bases). This CDR3 is built from 16 residues. Germline values: CDR1 LGHNA, CDR2 YNFKEQ. V lost 0 bases and J lost 2, with 14 bases in between. As DNA, the CDR3 is TGTGCCAGCAGCCAAGAAGGCAGCGGGTTGACCTACGAGCAGTACTTC. It codes for CASSQEGSGLTYEQYF.

This rearrangement joins TRBV29-1 to TRBJ1-4; 10 nucleotides align to TRBD1. V gave up 7 bases and J gave up 6 bases; unmatched junction bases: 8. From germline, CDR1 is SQVTM and CDR2 ANQGSEA. The CDR3 loop spans 14 amino acids. CDR3: CSADTGTGDEKLFF. In DNA form, the CDR3 reads TGCAGCGCCGATACAGGGACAGGGGATGAAAAACTGTTTTTT.

This chain uses TRBV7-9 with TRBJ2-2, with D unclear. The germline V and J ends were trimmed by 7 bases and 7 bases, with 16 bases remaining between them. The CDR3 is made up of 14 amino acids. CDR1 is SEHNR, CDR2 FQNEAQ, per germline (reference sequence). CDR3 sequence reads: CASTFTLANGELFF. For the CDR3, the DNA is TGTGCCAGCACCTTTACCCTGGCGAACGGGGAGCTGTTTTTT.

The chain uses TRBV20-1 and TRBJ2-7; D call uncertain. The V gene lost 3 bases and the J gene lost 1 base, with 7 bases spanning the gap. The germline CDR1 and CDR2 sequences are DFQATT and SNEGSKA (reference sequence). The length of the CDR3 is 12 residues. The CDR3 sequence: CSASRRSYEQYF. The CDR3, as DNA: TGCAGTGCTAGTCGACGTTCCTACGAGCAGTACTTC.

The gene calls are TRBV30 and TRBJ2-2, with TRBD1 matching 9 bases. With 1 base clipped from V and 4 bases from J, the junction kept 10 bases outside the gene matches. The CDR3 length is 17 residues. Looked up from germline, CDR1 is GTSNPN and CDR2 is SVGIG (reference sequence). CDR3 in DNA: TGTGCCTGGAGTGATTTTCCGGGACAGGGTACCACCGGGGAGCTGTTTTTT. Protein product: CAWSDFPGQGTTGELFF.

The chain carries TRBV15 and TRBJ2-3; 11 nucleotides align to TRBD1. Germline-derived CDR1 and CDR2 are LNHNV and YYDKDF (reference sequence). V shed 6 bases, J shed 4 bases, and the junction held 3 bases outside the gene matches. The CDR3 loop spans 14 amino acids. CDR3 loop: CATRRDRGADTQYF. The CDR3 DNA is TGTGCCACCAGGAGGGACAGGGGGGCAGATACGCAGTATTTT.

The rearrangement links TRBV18 to TRBJ2-1; possible D gene TRBD2, 5 bases. The germline gives CDR1 KGHSH, CDR2 LQKENI. Between the trimmed V and J ends, which lost 2 bases and 8 bases, there was a span of 10 bases. The CDR3 is 13 residues long. The CDR3 is CASSPAGSDEQFF. CDR3 nucleotide sequence: TGTGCCAGCTCACCAGCCGGTAGCGATGAGCAGTTCTTC.